The 14 T cell receptor beta chains reported below all come from one sample, sequenced in a study of blood T cells in healthy people across ages (dated by TCRdb to between 2014 and 2017). Library method: 5' RACE. Instrument on record: Illumina HiSeq 2500. A second PCR of roughly 6 to 11 cycles was run with a J-beta primer mix and a sample-barcoded 5' primer. TCRdb cleaned the public reads at Q25 with fastp, built clones with MiXCR and kept in-frame beta chains. Rows matching on CDR3 protein sequence are summarized as one entry with the most common DNA and genes. The sample table shows roughly 560,000 distinct CDR3 sequences, and 20% to 30% are seen once. Just under 9% of the sample is held by the ten biggest clonotypes. Separately, the same data were catalogued under a study of T cells of mothers and their children.

Sequenced: blood. The source of these receptors is a boy aged 5 to 17 in good health.

This clonotype has just a few counts. The chain employs TRBV4-3 and TRBJ1-6; weak D call: TRBD1 (5 bases). This CDR3 has 16 residues. Trimming cost V 0 bases and J 3 bases, with 9 bases left between them. CDR1 and CDR2 (germline): LGHNA, YSLEER. The CDR3 is CASSQEGQVYNSPLHF. CDR3 nucleotides: TGCGCCAGCAGCCAAGAGGGGCAGGTCTATAATTCACCCCTCCACTTT.

This clonotype was counted many times. V usage is TRBV7-2 and J usage is TRBJ2-5; possible D gene TRBD2, 5 bases. The germline V gene encodes CDR1 SGHTA and CDR2 FQGNSA. The V and J ends lost 1 base and 4 bases respectively, with 10 bases between them. The CDR3 totals 14 residues. DNA of the CDR3: TGTGCCAGCAGCTTAGATCTAGCCCGAGAGACCCAGTACTTC. Translated, it gives CASSLDLARETQYF.

This chain joins TRBV5-5 and TRBJ2-1, with TRBD2 identical over 8 bases. CDR1 SGHKS and CDR2 YYEKEE come from the germline V gene (reference sequence). The V and J ends lost 2 bases and 3 bases, in that order; junction bases with no gene match: 4. This CDR3 spans 15 amino acids. The CDR3 coding sequence is TGTGCCAGCAGCTTCCTAGCGGGCCGCTACAATGAGCAGTTCTTC. The encoded protein is CASSFLAGRYNEQFF.

This clonotype was seen a few times. The rearrangement uses TRBV21-1 and TRBJ2-7; TRBD2 is taken as the D call from the table, unchecked against the DNA. TRBV21-1 is labeled a pseudogene. The CDR3 loop spans 18 amino acids. The CDR3 DNA reads as TGTGCCAGCAGCAAAGAACGGTTAAACCTCCAGAGCTCCTACGAGCAGTACTTC. Its translation: CASSKERLNLQSSYEQYF.

This clonotype has more than one count but fewer than ten. The rearrangement joins TRBV6-5 to TRBJ2-5; possibly TRBD1 for D (7 bases). CDR1 and CDR2 (germline): MNHEY, SVGAGI. CDR3 length equals 15 residues. Trimming cost V 3 bases and J 5 bases, with 16 bases left between them. CDR3 in amino acids: CASSYRGRGEETQYF. CDR3 nucleotide sequence: TGTGCCAGCAGTTATCGAGGCAGGGGGGAGGAGACCCAGTACTTC.

The J gene is TRBJ1-6, the V gene TRBV27; 7 bases are shared with TRBD1. The CDR3 contains 13 residues. Germline V lookup: CDR1 MNHEY, CDR2 SMNVEV (reference sequence). Trimming cost V 5 bases and J 7 bases; bases outside gene matches: 2. Written as DNA, the CDR3 is TGTGCCAGCAGTACAGGGGACAATTCACCCCTCCACTTT. Translated, it gives CASSTGDNSPLHF.

The chain recombines TRBV12-3 or TRBV12-4 with TRBJ2-6; 7 bases fit TRBD1. Germline trimming cut 8 bases from V and 4 bases from J; bases unmatched to any gene: 17. This CDR3 is built from 18 residues. This CDR3 reads CASAPPTGYSAGANVLTF. For the CDR3, the DNA is TGTGCCAGCGCCCCTCCGACAGGGTACTCTGCGGGGGCCAACGTCCTGACTTTC.

Turning to this clonotype: A single base separates this from a much larger clone, so it may be a read error. The chain has TRBV10-3 and TRBJ2-1, with a weak D call TRBD2 (6 bases). This CDR3 has 17 residues. The germline gives CDR1 ENHRY, CDR2 SYGVKD. The CDR3 region is CAISESGGISSYNAQFF. In DNA form, the CDR3 reads TGTGCCATCAGTGAGTCAGGCGGGATAAGCTCCTACAATGCGCAGTTCTTC.

This clonotype was detected only a few times. The chain recombines TRBV20-1 with TRBJ1-6; unclear D gene. Looked up from germline, CDR1 is DFQATT and CDR2 is SNEGSKA (reference sequence). This CDR3 has 16 amino acids. Trimming removed 3 bases at V and 3 bases at J, with 15 bases between. This chain's CDR3 is CSASGHITLYNSPLHF. CDR3 DNA sequence: TGCAGTGCTAGTGGTCACATAACCCTCTATAATTCACCCCTCCACTTT.

This chain uses TRBV6-5 with TRBJ1-5, with a weak D call TRBD1 (5 bases). The CDR3 is 13 residues long. Trimming pared 1 base from V and 8 bases from J, leaving 9 bases between. Looked up from germline, CDR1 is MNHEY and CDR2 is SVGAGI. The DNA for the CDR3 is TGTGCCAGCAGTTACTTCCGGGACGAGCCCCAGCATTTT. Translating it yields CASSYFRDEPQHF.

This clonotype was seen only a few times. This rearrangement joins TRBV9 to TRBJ2-5; 8 bases agree with TRBD1. The CDR3 is made up of 14 amino acids. With 2 bases clipped from V and 11 bases from J, the junction kept 11 bases outside the gene matches. Germline CDR1 SGDLS, CDR2 YYNGEE. CDR3 protein: CASSVGTGLYKQYF. CDR3 nucleotides: TGTGCCAGCAGCGTCGGGACAGGACTTTACAAGCAGTACTTC.

CDR3 loop: CASSLRQNQNTGELFF. For the CDR3, the DNA is TGTGCCAGCAGTCTCCGACAGAATCAAAACACCGGGGAGCTGTTTTTT. The chain joins TRBV6-1 to TRBJ2-2, with a weak D call TRBD1 (5 bases). Germline V gene sequence: CDR1 MNHNS, CDR2 SASEGT. V lost 5 bases and J 2 bases, leaving 15 bases between the germline ends. CDR3 length: 16 amino acids.

Note on this clonotype: A clone one base away is much larger, so this may be a read error. The chain has TRBV28 and TRBJ2-7; 13 bases are a match to TRBD2. The CDR3 loop spans 15 amino acids. Germline V gene sequence: CDR1 MDHEN, CDR2 SYDVKM. The CDR3 nucleotides read TGTGCCATCAGTTTGGGGGGGACTAGCGGGAAAGAGCAGTACTTC. Protein product: CAISLGGTSGKEQYF.

The sample holds a few counts of this clonotype. Germline is not matched at one junction end, which may reflect a read error. The chain joins TRBV7-2 to TRBJ2-7, with TRBD2 matching 13 bases. Looked up from germline, CDR1 is SGHTA and CDR2 is FQGNSA. This CDR3 is built from 11 residues. CDR3 DNA: TGTGCCAGCAGAAGGACTAGCGGGGGTTCCTTC. Translation gives CASRRTSGGSF.